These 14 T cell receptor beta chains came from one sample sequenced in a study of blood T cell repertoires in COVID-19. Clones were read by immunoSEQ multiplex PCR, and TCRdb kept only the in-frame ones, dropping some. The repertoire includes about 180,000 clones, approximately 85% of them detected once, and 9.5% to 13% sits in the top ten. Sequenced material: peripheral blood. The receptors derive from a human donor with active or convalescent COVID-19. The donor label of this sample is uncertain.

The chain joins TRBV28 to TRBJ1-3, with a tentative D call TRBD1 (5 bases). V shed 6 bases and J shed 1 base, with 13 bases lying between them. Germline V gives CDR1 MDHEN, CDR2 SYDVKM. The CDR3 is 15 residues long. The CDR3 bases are TGTGCCAGCAGAAAGGGACTTCTTTCTGGAAACACCATATATTTT. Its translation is CASRKGLLSGNTIYF.

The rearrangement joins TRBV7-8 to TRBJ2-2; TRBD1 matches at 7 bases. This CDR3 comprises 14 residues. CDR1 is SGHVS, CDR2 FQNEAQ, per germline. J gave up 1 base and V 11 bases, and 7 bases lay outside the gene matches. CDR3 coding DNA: TGTGCCGGGATGGGGACAGTGAACACCGGGGAGCTGTTTTTT. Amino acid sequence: CAGMGTVNTGELFF.

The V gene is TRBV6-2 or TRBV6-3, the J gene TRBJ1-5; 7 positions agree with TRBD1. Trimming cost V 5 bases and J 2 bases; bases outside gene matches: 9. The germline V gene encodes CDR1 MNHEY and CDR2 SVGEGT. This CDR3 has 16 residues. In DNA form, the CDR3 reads TGTGCCAGCAGTACGGGACAGTTAAACGGCAATCAGCCCCAGCATTTT. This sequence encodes CASSTGQLNGNQPQHF.

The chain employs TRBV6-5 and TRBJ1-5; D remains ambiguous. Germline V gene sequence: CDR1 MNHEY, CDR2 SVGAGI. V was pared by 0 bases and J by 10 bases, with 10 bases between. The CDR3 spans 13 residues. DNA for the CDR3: TGTGCCAGCAGTTACTCTACAAGACATCCCCAGCATTTT. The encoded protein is CASSYSTRHPQHF.

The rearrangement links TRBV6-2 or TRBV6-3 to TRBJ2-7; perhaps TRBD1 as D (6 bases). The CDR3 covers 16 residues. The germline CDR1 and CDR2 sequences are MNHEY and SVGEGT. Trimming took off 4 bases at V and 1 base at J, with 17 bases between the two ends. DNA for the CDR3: TGTGCCAGCAGTTTCCTTACAGGGCCAGCTTCCTACGAGCAGTACTTC. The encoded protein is CASSFLTGPASYEQYF.

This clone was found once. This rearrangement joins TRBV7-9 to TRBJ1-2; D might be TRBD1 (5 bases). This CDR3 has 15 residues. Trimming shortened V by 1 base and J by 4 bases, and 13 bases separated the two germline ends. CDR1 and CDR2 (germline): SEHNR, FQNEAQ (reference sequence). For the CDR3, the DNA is TGTGCCAGCAGCTTAGAGGGGAGGAATGGCTATGGCTACACCTTC. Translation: CASSLEGRNGYGYTF.

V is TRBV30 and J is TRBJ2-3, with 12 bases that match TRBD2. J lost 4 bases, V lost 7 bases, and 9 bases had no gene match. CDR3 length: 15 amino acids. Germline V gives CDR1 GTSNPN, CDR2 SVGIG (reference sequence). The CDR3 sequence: CAYETSGSFADTQYF. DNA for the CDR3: TGTGCCTACGAGACTAGCGGGAGTTTCGCAGATACGCAGTATTTT.

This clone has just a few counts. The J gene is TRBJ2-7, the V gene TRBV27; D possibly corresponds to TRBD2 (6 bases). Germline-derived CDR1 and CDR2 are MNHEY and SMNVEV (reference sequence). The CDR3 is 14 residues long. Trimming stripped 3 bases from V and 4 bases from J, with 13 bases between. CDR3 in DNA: TGTGCCAGCAGTTTCCGGGGACTTACGTACGAGCAGTACTTC. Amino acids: CASSFRGLTYEQYF.

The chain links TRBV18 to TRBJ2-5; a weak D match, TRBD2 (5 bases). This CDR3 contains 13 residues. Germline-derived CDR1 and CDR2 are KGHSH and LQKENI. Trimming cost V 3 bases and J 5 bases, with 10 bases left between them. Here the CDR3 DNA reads TGTGCCAGCTCACCTCCGGGGTCGGAGACCCAGTACTTC. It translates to CASSPPGSETQYF.

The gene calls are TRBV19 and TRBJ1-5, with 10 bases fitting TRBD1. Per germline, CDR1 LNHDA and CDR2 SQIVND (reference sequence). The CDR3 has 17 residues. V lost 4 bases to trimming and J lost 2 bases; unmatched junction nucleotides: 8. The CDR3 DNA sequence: TGTGCCAGTAGTAAACGGGACAGGGGAGGCGGCAATCAGCCCCAGCATTTT. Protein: CASSKRDRGGGNQPQHF.

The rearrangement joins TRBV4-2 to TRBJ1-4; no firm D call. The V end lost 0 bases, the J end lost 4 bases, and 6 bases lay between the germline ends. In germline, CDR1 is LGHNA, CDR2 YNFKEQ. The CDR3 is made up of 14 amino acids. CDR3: CASSQEARNEKLFF. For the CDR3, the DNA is TGTGCCAGCAGCCAAGAAGCCCGTAATGAAAAACTGTTTTTT.

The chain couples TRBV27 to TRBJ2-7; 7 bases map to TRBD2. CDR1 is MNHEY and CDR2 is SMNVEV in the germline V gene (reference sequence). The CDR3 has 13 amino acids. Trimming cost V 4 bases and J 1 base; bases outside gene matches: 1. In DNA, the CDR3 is TGTGCCAGCAGTTGGGGGGGTTCCTACGAGCAGTACTTC. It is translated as CASSWGGSYEQYF.

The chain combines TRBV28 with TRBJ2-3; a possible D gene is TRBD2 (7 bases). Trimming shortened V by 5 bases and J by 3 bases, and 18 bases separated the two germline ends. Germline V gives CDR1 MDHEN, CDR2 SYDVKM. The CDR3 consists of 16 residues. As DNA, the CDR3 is TGTGCCAGCAGTGCCTGGGGGGGGCAGGGGACAGATACGCAGTATTTT. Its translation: CASSAWGGQGTDTQYF.

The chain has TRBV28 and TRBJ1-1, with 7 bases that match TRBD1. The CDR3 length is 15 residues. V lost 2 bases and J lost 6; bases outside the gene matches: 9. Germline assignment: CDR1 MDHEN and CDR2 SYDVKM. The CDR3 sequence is CASSLDLARGAEAFF. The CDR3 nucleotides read TGTGCCAGCAGTTTAGATTTGGCCAGGGGGGCTGAAGCTTTCTTT.